The 22 T cell receptor beta chains reported below all come from one sample, sequenced in a study of CD8 T cells in ankylosing spondylitis. Study-wide findings and caveats: The study identified a TCR beta motif of under ten highly homologous variants that appeared characteristic of ankylosing spondylitis blood.

These TCRs are of unknown antigen specificity. TCRdb redid the calling of the 5' RACE reads with MiXCR, one entry per CDR3 protein. In the table there are approximately 550,000 distinct CDR3 sequences, roughly 12% of which are singletons. Specimen: blood, either unsorted or a sorted T cell fraction (not recorded which). The receptors were gathered from a male donor with ankylosing spondylitis.

The table lists this clonotype with a few counts. The rearrangement uses TRBV11-2 and TRBJ2-7; TRBD2 agrees at 8 bases. V lost 3 bases to trimming and J lost 5 bases; unmatched junction nucleotides: 6. CDR3 length: 14 residues. The V gene's germline CDR1 is SGHAT and CDR2 FQNNGV. The CDR3 nucleotides read TGTGCCAGCAGCTTTGTAGCGGGATTAAACGAGCAGTACTTC. It codes for CASSFVAGLNEQYF.

This clonotype was recorded many times. The rearrangement uses TRBV5-1 and TRBJ2-2; D remains unclear. The CDR3 runs 15 residues. Germline lookup yields CDR1 SGHRS and CDR2 YFSETQ. Trimming removed 0 bases from V and 3 bases from J, with 9 bases in between. The CDR3 DNA reads as TGCGCCAGCAGCTTGGGGACCTACTACACCGGGGAGCTGTTTTTT. Encoded protein: CASSLGTYYTGELFF.

This sequence joins TRBV3-1 and TRBJ2-3; 12 bases align to TRBD2. Germline loops: CDR1 LGHDT, CDR2 YNNKEL (reference sequence). The CDR3 loop spans 18 amino acids. V shed 2 bases and J 4 bases; nucleotides not matched to a gene: 10. The CDR3 DNA reads TGTGCCAGCAGCCAACTCAGTATCAGACTAGCGGGAGCAGATACGCAGTATTTT. It codes for CASSQLSIRLAGADTQYF.

The chain couples TRBV10-3 to TRBJ2-7; D remains unclear. The CDR3 is 11 residues long. The V end lost 3 bases, the J end lost 5 bases, and 5 bases lay between the germline ends. Germline CDR1 reads ENHRY; CDR2 reads SYGVKD. Written as DNA, the CDR3 is TGTGCCATCAGTGAAAGCGACGAGCAGTACTTC. This translates into CAISESDEQYF.

The genes are TRBV20-1 and TRBJ2-3, with 10 bases matching TRBD2. This CDR3 spans 15 amino acids. V shed 4 bases, J shed 3 bases, and the junction held 7 bases outside the gene matches. In germline, CDR1 is DFQATT, CDR2 SNEGSKA (reference sequence). In DNA, the CDR3 is TGCAGTGCTAACCGAGCGGGAGGGAGGACAGATACGCAGTATTTT. Translated: CSANRAGGRTDTQYF.

This rearrangement joins TRBV27 to TRBJ2-1; D gene unclear. V was clipped by 4 bases and J by 8 bases, with 12 bases between them. CDR1 is MNHEY and CDR2 is SMNVEV in the germline V gene (reference sequence). The length of the CDR3 is 13 residues. In DNA, the CDR3 is TGTGCCAGCAGTTATACCCCTGAACATGAGCAGTTCTTC. Protein sequence: CASSYTPEHEQFF.

This rearrangement joins TRBV20-1 to TRBJ2-3; D remains unclear. The CDR3 contains 12 residues. Germline V gene sequence: CDR1 DFQATT, CDR2 SNEGSKA (reference sequence). The V gene lost 7 bases and the J gene lost 1 base, with 9 bases spanning the gap. For the CDR3, the DNA is TGCAGTGTTGGTGTTGGCACAGATACGCAGTATTTT. Its protein product is CSVGVGTDTQYF.

This clonotype was recorded many times. This chain connects TRBV29-1 to TRBJ2-1, with 8 nucleotides matching TRBD1. The CDR3 runs to 14 residues. CDR1 SQVTM and CDR2 ANQGSEA come from the germline V gene. V shed 6 bases and J 0 bases; nucleotides not matched to a gene: 4. The CDR3 loop is CSVRTGLSYNEQFF. The CDR3 DNA follows: TGCAGCGTCCGGACAGGGCTCTCCTACAATGAGCAGTTCTTC.

Many counts were recorded for this clonotype. This rearrangement joins TRBV5-1 to TRBJ1-4; D perhaps matches TRBD1 (5 bases). The germline V gene encodes CDR1 SGHRS and CDR2 YFSETQ. The length of the CDR3 is 13 residues. Trimming took 7 bases from V and 8 from J, leaving 15 bases between them. CDR3 protein: CASGRDGYEKLFF. The DNA for the CDR3 is TGCGCCAGCGGCCGGGACGGATACGAAAAACTGTTTTTT.

The chain links TRBV5-6 to TRBJ2-1, with TRBD2 identical over 11 bases. The CDR3 is 15 amino acids. CDR1 is SGHDT, CDR2 YYEEEE, per germline. V trimming: 4 bases; J trimming: 6 bases; junction bases outside the gene matches: 6. In nucleotides, the CDR3 is TGTGCCAGCAGCCGGGGACTAGCGGAGAGCAATGAGCAGTTCTTC. Its protein product is CASSRGLAESNEQFF.

This clonotype was seen at least ten times. The V gene is TRBV29-1, the J gene TRBJ1-2; a possible D gene is TRBD1 (5 bases). The CDR3 consists of 14 residues. V lost 3 bases and J 7 bases, leaving 18 bases between the germline ends. The V gene's germline CDR1 is SQVTM and CDR2 ANQGSEA. The CDR3, as DNA: TGCAGCGTTGAGGAAGCAGGGCGTTACGTTGGCTACACCTTC. This encodes CSVEEAGRYVGYTF.

V usage is TRBV12-3 or TRBV12-4 and J usage is TRBJ2-3; 9 bases agree with TRBD2. Losses at the gene ends were 2 bases for V and 4 bases for J; bases not matched to a gene: 4. The CDR3 is 15 residues long. Here the CDR3 reads CASSLIAGVPDTQYF. CDR3 in DNA: TGTGCCAGCAGTTTAATAGCGGGAGTCCCAGATACGCAGTATTTT.

This clonotype was counted at least ten times. The chain recombines TRBV29-1 with TRBJ2-1, with TRBD2 matching over 7 bases. Trimming at V came to 3 bases and at J to 2 bases, leaving 7 bases not matched to a gene. This CDR3 region has 15 residues. The germline CDR1 and CDR2 sequences are SQVTM and ANQGSEA. CDR3 DNA sequence: TGCAGCGTTGAGGGGTCTAGCGGAACCTACAATGAGCAGTTCTTC. This sequence encodes CSVEGSSGTYNEQFF.

The rearrangement links TRBV6-6 to TRBJ1-1, with a tentative D call TRBD1 (6 bases). The CDR3 runs 12 residues. V gave up 7 bases and J gave up 4 bases, with 10 bases separating them. The germline gives CDR1 MNHNY, CDR2 SVGAGI (reference sequence). The chain's CDR3 is CASTQGITEAFF. CDR3 DNA: TGTGCCAGCACCCAGGGGATCACTGAAGCTTTCTTT.

There are a few counts of this clonotype. The rearrangement uses TRBV20-1 and TRBJ2-1, with 11 bases aligning to TRBD2. CDR3 length equals 17 residues. The J segment lost 6 bases and the V segment lost 1 base, leaving 11 bases of the junction unmatched. The germline CDR1 and CDR2 sequences are DFQATT and SNEGSKA (reference sequence). CDR3 in amino acids: CSARGLAGGFTLNEQFF. In nucleotides, the CDR3 is TGCAGTGCTAGAGGATTAGCGGGAGGGTTTACCCTCAATGAGCAGTTCTTC.

The CDR3 DNA is TGCAGTGCTAAGACTAGCGGGAGTTTAAATGAGCAGTTCTTC. It codes for CSAKTSGSLNEQFF. V gene TRBV20-1 combines with J gene TRBJ2-1; 12 bases agree with TRBD2. CDR3 length: 14 residues. Germline V gives CDR1 DFQATT, CDR2 SNEGSKA (reference sequence). The junction had 5 bases not matched to a gene; V was cut back by 4 bases and J by 7 bases.

V gene TRBV29-1 combines with J gene TRBJ1-4; no clear D. Germline loops: CDR1 SQVTM, CDR2 ANQGSEA. This CDR3 has 11 amino acids. V was cut by 6 bases and J by 7 bases, with 9 bases left in between. The CDR3 bases are TGCAGCGTAATAGGAGGTGAAAAACTGTTTTTT. Its translation is CSVIGGEKLFF.

This clonotype occurred a few times. The chain uses TRBV5-5 and TRBJ2-7; no firm D call. The germline V gene encodes CDR1 SGHKS and CDR2 YYEKEE (reference sequence). CDR3 length: 14 residues. V was pared by 0 bases and J by 3 bases, with 10 bases between. The CDR3 region is CASSLEGPLYEQYV. CDR3 in DNA: TGTGCCAGCAGCTTGGAAGGGCCGCTCTACGAGCAGTACGTC.

The chain carries TRBV5-1 and TRBJ1-1; D unresolved. The CDR3 sequence is 15 residues long. V was shortened by 4 bases and J by 0 bases, with 13 bases between the two germline ends. Per the germline V gene, CDR1 is SGHRS and CDR2 is YFSETQ. This chain's CDR3 is CASSPGRRMNTEAFF. CDR3 nucleotides: TGCGCCAGCAGCCCCGGTCGCAGGATGAACACTGAAGCTTTCTTT.

CDR3 nucleotide sequence: TGTGCCAGCAGCCAATTCCGGGACTCTCCTCGCAATGAGCAGTTCTTC. Residues: CASSQFRDSPRNEQFF. The genes are TRBV3-1 and TRBJ2-1, with D possibly TRBD2 on 6 matching bases. Germline lookup yields CDR1 LGHDT and CDR2 YNNKEL (reference sequence). Trimming took off 2 bases at V and 6 bases at J, with 17 bases between the two ends. The CDR3 consists of 16 residues.

This clonotype was counted ten times or more. J is TRBJ2-7 and V is TRBV12-3 or TRBV12-4, with 7 bases matching TRBD2. Trimming removed 6 bases from V and 3 bases from J; junction bases left unmatched: 14. This CDR3 comprises 16 residues. CDR3 DNA sequence: TGTGCCAGCAGCCGCCTATGGGGGGGAGTTCTCTACGAGCAGTACTTC. Amino acid sequence: CASSRLWGGVLYEQYF.

This clonotype was recorded a few times. This chain joins TRBV10-2 and TRBJ2-7; 9 bases agree with TRBD2. The CDR3 sequence is 17 residues long. Per germline, CDR1 WSHSY and CDR2 SAAADI. J gave up 7 bases and V 4 bases, and 17 bases lay outside the gene matches. CDR3 nucleotide sequence: TGCGCCAGCAGTGGTTCCGGACTAGCGCTATTCACGGGAGAGCAGTACTTC. The encoded protein is CASSGSGLALFTGEQYF.